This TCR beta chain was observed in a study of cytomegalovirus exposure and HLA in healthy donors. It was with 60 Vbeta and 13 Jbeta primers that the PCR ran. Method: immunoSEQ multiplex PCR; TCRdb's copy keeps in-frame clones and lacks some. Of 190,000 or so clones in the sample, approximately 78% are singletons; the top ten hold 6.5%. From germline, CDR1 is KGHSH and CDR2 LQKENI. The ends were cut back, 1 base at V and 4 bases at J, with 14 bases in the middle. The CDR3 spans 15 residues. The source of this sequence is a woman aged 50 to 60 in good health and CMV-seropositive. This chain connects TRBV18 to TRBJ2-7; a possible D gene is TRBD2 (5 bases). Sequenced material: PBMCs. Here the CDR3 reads CASSPLLGPEYEQYF. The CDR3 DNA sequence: TGTGCCAGCTCACCACTACTAGGCCCGGAGTACGAGCAGTACTTC.